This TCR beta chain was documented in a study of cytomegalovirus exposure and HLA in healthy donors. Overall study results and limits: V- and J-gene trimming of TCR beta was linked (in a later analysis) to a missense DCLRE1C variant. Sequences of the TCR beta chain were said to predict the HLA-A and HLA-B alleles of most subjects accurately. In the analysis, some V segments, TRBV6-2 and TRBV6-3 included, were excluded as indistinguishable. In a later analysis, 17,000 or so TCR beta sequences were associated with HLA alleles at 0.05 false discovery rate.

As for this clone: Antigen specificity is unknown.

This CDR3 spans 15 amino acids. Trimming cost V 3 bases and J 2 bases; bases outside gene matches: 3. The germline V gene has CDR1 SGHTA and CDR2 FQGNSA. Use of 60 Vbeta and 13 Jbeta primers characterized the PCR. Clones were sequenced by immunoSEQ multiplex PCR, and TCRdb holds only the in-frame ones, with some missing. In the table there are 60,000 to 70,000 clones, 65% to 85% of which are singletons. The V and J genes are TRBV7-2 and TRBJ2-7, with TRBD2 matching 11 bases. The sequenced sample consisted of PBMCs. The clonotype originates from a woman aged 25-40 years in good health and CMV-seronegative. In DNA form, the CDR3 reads TGTGCCAGCAGCTTCGGTAGCGGGGGGGCCTACGAGCAGTACGTC. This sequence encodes CASSFGSGGAYEQYV.